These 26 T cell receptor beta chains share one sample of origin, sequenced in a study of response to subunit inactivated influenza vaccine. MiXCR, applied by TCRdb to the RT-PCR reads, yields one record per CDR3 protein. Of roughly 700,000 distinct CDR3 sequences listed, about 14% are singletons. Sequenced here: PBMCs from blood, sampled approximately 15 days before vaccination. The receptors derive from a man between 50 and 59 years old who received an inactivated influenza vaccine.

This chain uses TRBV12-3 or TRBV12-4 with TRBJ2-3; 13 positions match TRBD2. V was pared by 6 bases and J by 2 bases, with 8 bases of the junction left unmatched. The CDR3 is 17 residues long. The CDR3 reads CASSRLGLAGDTDTQYF. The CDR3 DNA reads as TGTGCCAGCAGCCGACTTGGACTAGCGGGGGACACAGATACGCAGTATTTT.

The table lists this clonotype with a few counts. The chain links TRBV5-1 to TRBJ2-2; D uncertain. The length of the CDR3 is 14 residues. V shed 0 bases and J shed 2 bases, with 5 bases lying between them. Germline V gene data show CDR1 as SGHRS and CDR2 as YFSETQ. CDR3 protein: CASSLAVNTGELFF. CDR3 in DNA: TGCGCCAGCAGCTTGGCAGTTAACACCGGGGAGCTGTTTTTT. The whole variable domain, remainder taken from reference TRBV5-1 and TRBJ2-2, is KAGVTQTPRYLIKTRGQQVTLSCSPISGHRSVSWYQQTPGQGLQFLFEYFSETQRNKGNFPGRFSGRQFSNSRSEMNVSTLELGDSALYLCASSLAVNTGELFFGEGSRLTVL.

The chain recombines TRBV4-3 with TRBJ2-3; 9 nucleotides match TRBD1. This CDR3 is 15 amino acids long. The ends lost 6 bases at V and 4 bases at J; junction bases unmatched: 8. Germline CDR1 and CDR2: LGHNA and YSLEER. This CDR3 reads CASSSSGQGSDTQYF. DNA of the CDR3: TGCGCCAGCAGTAGTTCGGGACAGGGATCAGATACGCAGTATTTT.

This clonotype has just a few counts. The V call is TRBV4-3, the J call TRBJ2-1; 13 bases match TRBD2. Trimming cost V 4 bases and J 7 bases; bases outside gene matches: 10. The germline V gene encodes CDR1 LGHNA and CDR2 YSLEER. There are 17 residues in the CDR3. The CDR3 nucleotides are TGCGCCAGCAGCCCAGCACTAGCGGGAGGGCGGGGGAATGAGCAGTTCTTC. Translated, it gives CASSPALAGGRGNEQFF.

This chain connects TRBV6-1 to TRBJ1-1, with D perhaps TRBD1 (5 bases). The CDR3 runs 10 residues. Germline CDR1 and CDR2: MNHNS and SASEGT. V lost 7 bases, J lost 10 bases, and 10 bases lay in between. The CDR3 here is CASIQARAFF. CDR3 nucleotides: TGTGCCAGCATACAGGCCCGAGCTTTCTTT.

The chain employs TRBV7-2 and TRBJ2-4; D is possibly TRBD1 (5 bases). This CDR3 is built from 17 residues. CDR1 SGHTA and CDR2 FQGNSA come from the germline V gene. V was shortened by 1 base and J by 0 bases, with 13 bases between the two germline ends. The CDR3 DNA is TGTGCCAGCAGCTTAGTGGCGACAGCCCAAGCCAAAAACATTCAGTACTTC. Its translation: CASSLVATAQAKNIQYF.

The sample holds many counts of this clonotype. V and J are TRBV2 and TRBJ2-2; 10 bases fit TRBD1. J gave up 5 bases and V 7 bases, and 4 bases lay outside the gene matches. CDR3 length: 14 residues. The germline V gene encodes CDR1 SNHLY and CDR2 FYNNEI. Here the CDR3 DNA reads TGTGCCAGCAAGGGACAGGGGAATACCGGGGAGCTGTTTTTT. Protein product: CASKGQGNTGELFF.

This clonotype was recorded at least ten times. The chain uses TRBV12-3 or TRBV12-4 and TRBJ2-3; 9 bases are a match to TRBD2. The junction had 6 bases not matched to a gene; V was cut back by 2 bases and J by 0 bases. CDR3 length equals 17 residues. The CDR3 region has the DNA TGTGCCAGCAGTTTAACGGCTAGCGGGGTGAGCACAGATACGCAGTATTTT. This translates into CASSLTASGVSTDTQYF.

CDR3 amino acids: CASSLLSLAGVPDTQYF. The CDR3 DNA sequence: TGTGCCAGCAGTTTATTGTCGTTAGCGGGAGTCCCAGATACGCAGTATTTT. The chain links TRBV28 to TRBJ2-3; TRBD2 agrees at 9 bases. After removal of 1 base from V and 4 bases from J, the junction contained 9 bases not matched to a gene. Germline V CDR1 and CDR2: MDHEN, SYDVKM. CDR3 length equals 17 residues.

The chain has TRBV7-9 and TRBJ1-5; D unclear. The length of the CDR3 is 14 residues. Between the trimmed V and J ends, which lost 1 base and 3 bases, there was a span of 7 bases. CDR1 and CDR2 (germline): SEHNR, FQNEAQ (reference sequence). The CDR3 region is CASSLEQYNQPQHF. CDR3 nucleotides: TGTGCCAGCAGCTTAGAACAGTACAATCAGCCCCAGCATTTT.

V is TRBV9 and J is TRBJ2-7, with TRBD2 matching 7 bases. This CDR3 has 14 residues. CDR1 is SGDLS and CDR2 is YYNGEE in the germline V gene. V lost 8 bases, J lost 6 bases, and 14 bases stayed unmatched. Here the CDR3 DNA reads TGTGCCAGACATGCTTGCGCGGGAGATATCGAGCAGTACTTC. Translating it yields CARHACAGDIEQYF.

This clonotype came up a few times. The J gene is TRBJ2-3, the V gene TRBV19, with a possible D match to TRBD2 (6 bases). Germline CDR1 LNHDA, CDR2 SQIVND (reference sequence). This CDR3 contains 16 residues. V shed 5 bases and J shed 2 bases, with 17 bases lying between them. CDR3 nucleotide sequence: TGTGCCAGTAGTCGAAAACTAGCCAGGTCCACAGATACGCAGTATTTT. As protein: CASSRKLARSTDTQYF.

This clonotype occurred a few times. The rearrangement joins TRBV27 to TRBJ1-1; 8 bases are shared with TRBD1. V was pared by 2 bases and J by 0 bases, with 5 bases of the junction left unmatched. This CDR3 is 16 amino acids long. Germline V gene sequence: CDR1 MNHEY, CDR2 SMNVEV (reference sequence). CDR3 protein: CASSLRTGIMNTEAFF. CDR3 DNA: TGTGCCAGCAGTTTAAGGACAGGGATTATGAACACTGAAGCTTTCTTT.

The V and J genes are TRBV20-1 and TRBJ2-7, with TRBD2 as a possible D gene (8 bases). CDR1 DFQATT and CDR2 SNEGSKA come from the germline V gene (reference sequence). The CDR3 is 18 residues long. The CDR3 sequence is CCASKTGLGTSGPYEQYF. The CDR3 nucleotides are TGCTGCGCTAGCAAGACAGGGTTAGGGACTAGTGGTCCCTACGAGCAGTACTTC.

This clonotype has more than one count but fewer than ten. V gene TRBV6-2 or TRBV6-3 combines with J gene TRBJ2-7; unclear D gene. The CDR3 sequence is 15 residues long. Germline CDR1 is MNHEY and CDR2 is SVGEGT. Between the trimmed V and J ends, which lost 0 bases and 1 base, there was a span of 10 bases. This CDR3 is CASSYSHLTSYEQYF. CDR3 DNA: TGTGCCAGCAGTTACTCCCACCTTACGTCCTACGAGCAGTACTTC.

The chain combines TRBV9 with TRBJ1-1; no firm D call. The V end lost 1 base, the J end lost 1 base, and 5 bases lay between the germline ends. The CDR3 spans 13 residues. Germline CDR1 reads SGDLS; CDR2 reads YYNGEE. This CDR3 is CASSVQANTEAFF. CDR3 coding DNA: TGTGCCAGCAGCGTACAGGCGAACACTGAAGCTTTCTTT.

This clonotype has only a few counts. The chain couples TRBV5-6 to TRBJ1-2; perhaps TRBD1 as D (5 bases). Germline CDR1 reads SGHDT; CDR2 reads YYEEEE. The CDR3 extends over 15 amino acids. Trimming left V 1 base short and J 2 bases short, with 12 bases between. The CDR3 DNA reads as TGTGCCAGCAGCTTGTTTGGGACCGTCAACTATGGCTACACCTTC. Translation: CASSLFGTVNYGYTF.

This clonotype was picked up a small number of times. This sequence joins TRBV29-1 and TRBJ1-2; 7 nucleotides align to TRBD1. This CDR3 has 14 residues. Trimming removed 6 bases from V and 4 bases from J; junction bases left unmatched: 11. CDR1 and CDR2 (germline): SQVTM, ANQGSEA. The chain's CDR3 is CSVGSGQRTYGYTF. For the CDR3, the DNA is TGCAGCGTCGGATCGGGACAGAGAACCTATGGCTACACCTTC.

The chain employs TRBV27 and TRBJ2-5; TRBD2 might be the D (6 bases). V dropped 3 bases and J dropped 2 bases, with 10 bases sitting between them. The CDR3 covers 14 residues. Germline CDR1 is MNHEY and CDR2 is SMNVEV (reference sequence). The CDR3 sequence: CASSLTGTQETQYF. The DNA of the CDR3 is TGTGCCAGCAGTTTGACGGGGACTCAAGAGACCCAGTACTTC.

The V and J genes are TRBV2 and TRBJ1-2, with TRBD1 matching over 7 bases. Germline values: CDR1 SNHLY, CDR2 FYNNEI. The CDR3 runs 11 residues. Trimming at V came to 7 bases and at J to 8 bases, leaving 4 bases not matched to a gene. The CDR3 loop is CASNRGDGYTF. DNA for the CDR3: TGTGCCAGCAACAGGGGAGACGGCTACACCTTC.

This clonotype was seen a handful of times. This chain's CDR3 is CSAMGQGTTNEKLFF. DNA of the CDR3: TGCAGTGCTATGGGACAGGGGACAACTAATGAAAAACTGTTTTTT. V gene TRBV20-1 combines with J gene TRBJ1-4; TRBD1 agrees at 10 bases. Germline V CDR1 and CDR2: DFQATT, SNEGSKA (reference sequence). J gave up 0 bases and V 4 bases, and 2 bases lay outside the gene matches. The CDR3 totals 15 residues.

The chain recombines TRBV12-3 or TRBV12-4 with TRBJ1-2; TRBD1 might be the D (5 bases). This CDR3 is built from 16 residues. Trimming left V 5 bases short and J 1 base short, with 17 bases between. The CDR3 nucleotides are TGTGCCAGCAGTGGGGGGTCAGTGACGGTTAACTATGGCTACACCTTC. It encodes CASSGGSVTVNYGYTF.

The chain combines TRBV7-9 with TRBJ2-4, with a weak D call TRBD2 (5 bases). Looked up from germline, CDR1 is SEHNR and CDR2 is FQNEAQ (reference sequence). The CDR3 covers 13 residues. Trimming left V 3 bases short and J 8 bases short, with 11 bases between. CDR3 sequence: CASSLFLGDIQYF. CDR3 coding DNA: TGTGCCAGCAGCTTGTTTCTCGGGGACATTCAGTACTTC.

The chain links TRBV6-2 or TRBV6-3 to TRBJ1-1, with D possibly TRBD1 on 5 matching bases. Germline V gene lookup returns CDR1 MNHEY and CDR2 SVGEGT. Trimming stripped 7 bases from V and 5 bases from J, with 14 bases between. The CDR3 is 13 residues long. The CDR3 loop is CASIPGGGTEAFF. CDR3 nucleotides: TGTGCCAGCATTCCCGGGGGGGGGACTGAAGCTTTCTTT.

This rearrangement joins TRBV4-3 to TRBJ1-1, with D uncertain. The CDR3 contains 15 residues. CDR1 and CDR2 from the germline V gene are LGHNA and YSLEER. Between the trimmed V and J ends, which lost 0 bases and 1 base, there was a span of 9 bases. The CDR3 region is CASSQDPYGNTEAFF. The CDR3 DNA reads TGCGCCAGCAGCCAAGATCCATATGGGAACACTGAAGCTTTCTTT.

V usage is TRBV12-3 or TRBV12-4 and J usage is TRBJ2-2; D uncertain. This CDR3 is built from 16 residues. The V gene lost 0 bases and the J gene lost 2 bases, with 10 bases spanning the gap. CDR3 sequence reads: CASSLARTINTGELFF. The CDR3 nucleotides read TGTGCCAGCAGTTTAGCTAGGACCATTAACACCGGGGAGCTGTTTTTT.